The 8 T cell receptor beta chains in this list originate from one sample, sequenced in a study of Ad26.COV2.S vaccination and SARS-CoV-2 variants. Generated by immunoSEQ multiplex PCR, the TCRdb table keeps only in-frame clones and is missing some. Counted here are about 250,000 clones, 87% occurring once; the ten biggest clones make up more than 2.5%. Treatment reported: about 20 received Ad26.COV2.S at low or high dose, single or two shots; about 5 received placebo; per-sample allocation not given. Sampling was performed 63 days after the first vaccine or placebo injection. Sequencing used peripheral blood, obtained in a trial of Ad26.COV2.S vaccine versus placebo. The source is a person aged 18-65 years who received the Ad26.COV2.S COVID-19 vaccine or a placebo.

The CDR3 protein is CASRSTSGNYEQYF. The CDR3 DNA follows: TGCGCCAGCAGGTCGACTAGCGGTAACTACGAGCAGTACTTC. The rearrangement joins TRBV4-1 to TRBJ2-7, with 9 positions matching TRBD2. This CDR3 contains 14 residues. Germline loops: CDR1 MGHRA, CDR2 YSYEKL. J was trimmed by 3 bases and V by 6 bases; bases with no gene match: 6.

The chain carries TRBV6-5 and TRBJ2-1, with 7 bases that match TRBD2. CDR1 is MNHEY and CDR2 is SVGAGI in the germline V gene. This CDR3 contains 15 residues. The V gene end was trimmed by 9 bases and the J gene end by 7 bases; junction bases not matched to a gene: 15. The CDR3 reads CASAGGGALRNEQFF. CDR3 sequence (DNA): TGTGCCAGTGCTGGGGGGGGAGCCCTCAGGAATGAGCAGTTCTTC.

Regarding this clone: In the same sample, other DNA sequences code for this CDR3. Here the CDR3 DNA reads TGTGCCAGCAGGAGAGCGGGAACGCCCTCCTACGAGCAGTACTTC. As protein: CASRRAGTPSYEQYF. The chain is built from TRBV2 and TRBJ2-7; 7 nucleotides agree with TRBD2. This CDR3 has 15 amino acids. J was trimmed by 0 bases and V by 6 bases; bases with no gene match: 8. Germline V gene lookup returns CDR1 SNHLY and CDR2 FYNNEI.

V is TRBV2 and J is TRBJ2-5, with 7 bases identical to TRBD2. Germline trimming cut 3 bases from V and 1 base from J; bases unmatched to any gene: 8. The CDR3 is made up of 16 amino acids. Germline V CDR1 and CDR2: SNHLY, FYNNEI. The CDR3 here is CASSERGSLLQETQYF. The CDR3 DNA follows: TGTGCCAGCAGTGAGCGGGGGAGCCTCCTCCAAGAGACCCAGTACTTC.

This clone appeared a few times. The chain combines TRBV7-2 with TRBJ2-7; D gene ambiguous. V lost 6 bases and J lost 0, with 3 bases in between. Germline CDR1 and CDR2: SGHTA and FQGNSA. This CDR3 contains 11 residues. The chain's CDR3 is CASRISYEQYF. DNA of the CDR3: TGTGCCAGCAGGATCTCCTACGAGCAGTACTTC.

This chain joins TRBV7-2 and TRBJ1-5; possible D gene TRBD1, 5 bases. CDR1 and CDR2 from the germline V gene are SGHTA and FQGNSA. Trimming pared 4 bases from V and 6 bases from J, leaving 13 bases between. The CDR3 length is 14 residues. This CDR3 reads CASSYGQGAQPQHF. CDR3 bases: TGTGCCAGCAGCTATGGTCAGGGAGCTCAGCCCCAGCATTTT.

This chain links TRBV27 with TRBJ1-6; D ambiguous. Trimming removed 2 bases at V and 13 bases at J, with 18 bases between. The CDR3 runs to 15 residues. Germline V CDR1 and CDR2: MNHEY, SMNVEV (reference sequence). CDR3 protein: CASSLKERAGKPLHF. In nucleotides, the CDR3 is TGTGCCAGCAGTTTAAAGGAGCGGGCTGGGAAGCCCCTCCACTTT.

V is TRBV5-1 and J is TRBJ1-1; D gene ambiguous. The CDR3 totals 13 residues. Germline CDR1 is SGHRS and CDR2 is YFSETQ. V dropped 0 bases and J dropped 11 bases, with 14 bases sitting between them. The DNA of the CDR3 is TGCGCCAGCAGCTTGGGCGGGCAGCAACACGCTTTCTTT. As protein: CASSLGGQQHAFF.